The TCR beta chain under discussion was sequenced for a study of blood T cell repertoires in COVID-19. This clone came up once. The data were produced by immunoSEQ multiplex PCR, yet TCRdb's version contains in-frame clones alone and is incomplete. Here the sample spans about 130,000 clones, 79% being singletons. From germline, CDR1 is SQVTM and CDR2 ANQGSEA. The CDR3 has 13 residues. Trimming stripped 4 bases from V and 5 bases from J, with 14 bases between. This sequence was found in a woman aged 70 to 79 with COVID-19, enrolled during active disease. Input material: peripheral blood. The rearrangement uses TRBV29-1 and TRBJ1-1; tentatively, D is TRBD1 (5 bases). CDR3 sequence (DNA): TGCAGCGTTGGGGGGGTTATGAGGACTGAAGCTTTCTTT. It specifies CSVGGVMRTEAFF.